One and the same sample provided the 32 T cell receptor beta chains below, sequenced in a study of T cells in localized non-small cell lung cancer. Repertoires were generated with immunoSEQ multiplex PCR, while TCRdb's copy carries only in-frame clones and drops some. The sample lists about 46,000 clones; around 81% were seen once. The specimen comprised peripheral blood mononuclear cells, sampled before any cancer treatment. The source of these receptors is a man aged 40-75 years with stage III lung adenocarcinoma.

The V gene is TRBV5-4, the J gene TRBJ2-5; D is perhaps TRBD1 (6 bases). Germline CDR1 and CDR2: SGHNT and YYREEE (reference sequence). The CDR3 loop spans 14 amino acids. V was trimmed by 1 base and J by 5 bases, leaving 12 bases between them. For the CDR3, the DNA is TGTGCCAGCAGCTTGTGGGGGCTGGGGGAGACCCAGTACTTC. Its protein is CASSLWGLGETQYF.

The chain links TRBV9 to TRBJ2-5; D is possibly TRBD2 (7 bases). Germline CDR1 reads SGDLS; CDR2 reads YYNGEE. V was pared by 3 bases and J by 5 bases, with 14 bases between. The CDR3 covers 14 residues. Here the CDR3 reads CASSALGGRETQYF. CDR3 sequence (DNA): TGTGCCAGCAGCGCCCTCGGGGGGCGGGAGACCCAGTACTTC.

This clone came up once. This sequence joins TRBV7-2 and TRBJ2-3; 8 bases are a match to TRBD2. The V gene end was trimmed by 6 bases and the J gene end by 2 bases; junction bases not matched to a gene: 10. Germline-derived CDR1 and CDR2 are SGHTA and FQGNSA. The CDR3 is 16 amino acids. CDR3 DNA sequence: TGTGCCAGCAGATTAATTACTAGCGGAGCCACAGATACGCAGTATTTT. Protein: CASRLITSGATDTQYF. The full variable domain, with the rest looked up from reference TRBV7-2 and TRBJ2-3, is GAGVSQSPSNKVTEKGKDVELRCDPISGHTALYWYRQSLGQGLEFLIYFQGNSAPDKSGLPSDRFSAERTGGSVSTLTIQRTQQEDSAVYLCASRLITSGATDTQYFGPGTRLTVL.

The chain employs TRBV7-8 and TRBJ2-3; 7 nucleotides align to TRBD2. In germline, CDR1 is SGHVS, CDR2 FQNEAQ. V lost 5 bases to trimming and J lost 5 bases; unmatched junction nucleotides: 19. The CDR3 length is 18 residues. The CDR3 loop is CASSLFPPTSSRVDTQYF. For the CDR3, the DNA is TGTGCCAGCAGCCTATTCCCCCCGACTAGCTCAAGGGTAGATACGCAGTATTTT. Full variable domain (outside the CDR3, taken from reference TRBV7-8 and TRBJ2-3): GAGVSQSPRYKVAKRGQDVALRCDPISGHVSLFWYQQALGQGPEFLTYFQNEAQLDKSGLPSDRFFAERPEGSVSTLKIQRTQQEDSAVYLCASSLFPPTSSRVDTQYFGPGTRLTVL.

The rearrangement uses TRBV5-8 and TRBJ1-5, with a weak D call TRBD1 (5 bases). Germline CDR1 is SGHTS and CDR2 is YDEGEE. Trimming removed 4 bases from V and 2 bases from J, with 16 bases in between. There are 16 residues in the CDR3. The CDR3 loop reads CASSPWDRGGNQPQHF. In nucleotides, the CDR3 is TGTGCCAGCAGCCCCTGGGACCGAGGGGGCAATCAGCCCCAGCATTTT.

V is TRBV7-9 and J is TRBJ1-1; no clear D gene. This CDR3 region has 12 residues. Germline values: CDR1 SEHNR, CDR2 FQNEAQ (reference sequence). V lost 5 bases, J lost 5 bases, and 9 bases lay in between. CDR3 region: CASSRTETEAFF. CDR3 DNA sequence: TGTGCCAGCAGCCGAACAGAGACTGAAGCTTTCTTT.

This chain joins TRBV7-6 and TRBJ1-4; D not resolved. The CDR3 is made up of 15 amino acids. Germline V CDR1 and CDR2: SGHVS, FNYEAQ. Trimming shortened V by 2 bases and J by 4 bases, and 11 bases separated the two germline ends. CDR3 DNA: TGTGCCAGCAGCTTATCATCCGGGTATAATGAAAAACTGTTTTTT. It encodes CASSLSSGYNEKLFF.

The chain combines TRBV19 with TRBJ2-7, with 7 positions matching TRBD1. V shed 0 bases, J shed 2 bases, and the junction held 4 bases outside the gene matches. The CDR3 runs to 15 residues. Germline V gene data show CDR1 as LNHDA and CDR2 as SQIVND (reference sequence). DNA for the CDR3: TGTGCCAGTAGTATAGAGGGACAGCTAGCCTACGAGCAGTACTTC. Translating gives CASSIEGQLAYEQYF. The full variable domain, rest sourced from reference TRBV19 and TRBJ2-7, is DGGITQSPKYLFRKEGQNVTLSCEQNLNHDAMYWYRQDPGQGLRLIYYSQIVNDFQKGDIAEGYSVSREKKESFPLTVTSAQKNPTAFYLCASSIEGQLAYEQYFGPGTRLTVT.

The chain carries TRBV18 and TRBJ2-7, with 8 bases identical to TRBD2. The CDR3 is 15 residues long. Germline V gene lookup returns CDR1 KGHSH and CDR2 LQKENI. V was clipped by 2 bases and J by 0 bases; unmatched bases: 3. In DNA form, the CDR3 reads TGTGCCAGCTCACCAACTAGCGGTAACTCCTACGAGCAGTACTTC. Translation: CASSPTSGNSYEQYF.

CDR3 loop: CASSRQGISYEQYF. As DNA, the CDR3 is TGTGCCAGCAGCAGACAGGGAATTTCCTACGAGCAGTACTTC. The chain is built from TRBV5-8 and TRBJ2-7; 7 bases align to TRBD1. The CDR3 loop spans 14 amino acids. Germline CDR1 is SGHTS and CDR2 is YDEGEE. V trimming: 4 bases; J trimming: 1 base; junction bases outside the gene matches: 5.

The genes are TRBV6-5 and TRBJ2-1; maybe TRBD2 (6 bases). The CDR3 spans 11 residues. V lost 5 bases and J 14 bases, leaving 13 bases between the germline ends. Germline lookup yields CDR1 MNHEY and CDR2 SVGAGI. CDR3 nucleotides: TGTGCCAGCAGTCGGTCGGGGGTAGAGTTCTTC. Protein product: CASSRSGVEFF.

This clone was picked up a small number of times. This chain links TRBV5-5 with TRBJ2-7, with 10 bases lining up with TRBD1. The CDR3 extends over 15 amino acids. The germline V gene has CDR1 SGHKS and CDR2 YYEKEE (reference sequence). The trim removed 4 bases at V and 4 bases at J, leaving 8 bases unmatched. The CDR3, as DNA: TGTGCCAGCAGCCTAGGCCGGGACAGGGGTTACGAGCAGTACTTC. Translation: CASSLGRDRGYEQYF. Filled out from reference TRBV5-5 and TRBJ2-7, the complete variable domain reads DAGVTQSPTHLIKTRGQQVTLRCSPISGHKSVSWYQQVLGQGPQFIFQYYEKEERGRGNFPDRFSARQFPNYSSELNVNALLLGDSALYLCASSLGRDRGYEQYFGPGTRLTVT.

This rearrangement joins TRBV5-1 to TRBJ2-3; 7 nucleotides align to TRBD1. Germline V gives CDR1 SGHRS, CDR2 YFSETQ. The trim removed 7 bases at V and 2 bases at J, leaving 13 bases unmatched. The CDR3 loop spans 16 amino acids. The CDR3, as DNA: TGCGCCAGCGGGCTTAGCGAGGGGGCAACCACAGATACGCAGTATTTT. Its protein is CASGLSEGATTDTQYF.

V usage is TRBV12-5 and J usage is TRBJ1-1; D is unclear. Germline V gives CDR1 LGHNT, CDR2 FRNRAP. This CDR3 region has 15 residues. V gave up 3 bases and J gave up 0 bases, with 11 bases separating them. The CDR3 DNA reads TGTGCTAGTGGTTTAGGTCCGCCCATGAACACTGAAGCTTTCTTT. Protein product: CASGLGPPMNTEAFF.

The DNA for the CDR3 is TGTGCCAGTCATCTTGGATTCGGGGAGGGAGATACGCAGTATTTT. Amino acid sequence: CASHLGFGEGDTQYF. The rearrangement links TRBV2 to TRBJ2-3, with TRBD2 matching over 7 bases. J was trimmed by 5 bases and V by 9 bases; bases with no gene match: 14. The CDR3 extends over 15 amino acids. In germline, CDR1 is SNHLY, CDR2 FYNNEI. Drawing the rest from reference TRBV2 and TRBJ2-3, the complete variable domain is EPEVTQTPSHQVTQMGQEVILRCVPISNHLYFYWYRQILGQKVEFLVSFYNNEISEKSEIFDDQFSVERPDGSNFTLKIRSTKLEDSAMYFCASHLGFGEGDTQYFGPGTRLTVL.

The CDR3 nucleotides read TGTGCCAGCAGCTTAGCGGGGCTCCAGAATGAGCAGTTCTTC. Its translation: CASSLAGLQNEQFF. The chain is built from TRBV7-2 and TRBJ2-1, with D tentatively TRBD1 (5 bases). Germline V gene data show CDR1 as SGHTA and CDR2 as FQGNSA. V gave up 0 bases and J gave up 7 bases, with 10 bases separating them. This CDR3 contains 14 residues.

The chain combines TRBV5-1 with TRBJ1-4; D perhaps matches TRBD1 (6 bases). V was shortened by 2 bases and J by 2 bases, with 13 bases between the two germline ends. CDR1 is SGHRS and CDR2 is YFSETQ in the germline V gene. The CDR3 has 16 amino acids. The CDR3 region is CASSFAQGTTNEKLFF. The CDR3, as DNA: TGCGCCAGCAGCTTCGCACAGGGCACTACTAATGAAAAACTGTTTTTT.

CDR3 sequence (DNA): TGTGCCAGCAGCTTCTTGGTTTCGAACACTGAAGCTTTCTTT. Its translation: CASSFLVSNTEAFF. This chain joins TRBV4-2 and TRBJ1-1, with D uncertain. The germline CDR1 and CDR2 sequences are LGHNA and YNFKEQ. Trimming pared 5 bases from V and 1 base from J, leaving 11 bases between. CDR3 size: 14 residues.

This chain connects TRBV4-1 to TRBJ2-3; the D is unclear. V was shortened by 1 base and J by 2 bases, with 7 bases between the two germline ends. The CDR3 spans 14 residues. Germline values: CDR1 MGHRA, CDR2 YSYEKL. CDR3 amino acids: CASSQGPVTDTQYF. DNA of the CDR3: TGCGCCAGCAGCCAAGGGCCGGTCACAGATACGCAGTATTTT.

The V and J genes are TRBV19 and TRBJ1-1; D gene ambiguous. The CDR3 totals 13 residues. Germline V gives CDR1 LNHDA, CDR2 SQIVND (reference sequence). The V end lost 0 bases, the J end lost 4 bases, and 6 bases lay between the germline ends. The CDR3: CASSIDRGTEAFF. DNA of the CDR3: TGTGCCAGTAGTATAGATAGAGGCACTGAAGCTTTCTTT.

The CDR3 nucleotides are TGCGCCAGCAGCCAAGGGACCGATAATTCACCCCTCCACTTT. This codes for CASSQGTDNSPLHF. V and J are TRBV4-1 and TRBJ1-6; unclear D gene. Germline CDR1 and CDR2: MGHRA and YSYEKL. The CDR3 runs to 14 residues. Deletions cut 1 base from V and 5 bases from J, with 6 bases between.

The chain carries TRBV7-2 and TRBJ2-5; D remains unclear. Germline CDR1 reads SGHTA; CDR2 reads FQGNSA. V was shortened by 6 bases and J by 4 bases, with 15 bases between the two germline ends. CDR3 length: 14 amino acids. CDR3 sequence: CASRPGRMLETQYF. CDR3 sequence (DNA): TGTGCCAGCAGACCCGGAAGGATGTTAGAGACCCAGTACTTC.

The CDR3 DNA follows: TGTGCCAGCAGTTGGGCAGCTAGCGGGGGCACAGATACGCAGTATTTT. Amino acids: CASSWAASGGTDTQYF. J is TRBJ2-3 and V is TRBV6-5; 9 bases are a match to TRBD2. In germline, CDR1 is MNHEY, CDR2 SVGAGI. CDR3 length: 16 residues. V lost 4 bases, J lost 1 base, and 6 bases stayed unmatched.

The rearrangement links TRBV5-1 to TRBJ1-1; a weak D match, TRBD1 (6 bases). The CDR3 has 14 residues. CDR1 and CDR2 (germline): SGHRS, YFSETQ. The V end was cut by 0 bases, the J end by 9 bases, with 15 bases between. As DNA, the CDR3 is TGCGCCAGCAGCTTGGCTCAGGGGCCGGGAAAAGCTTTCTTT. Protein product: CASSLAQGPGKAFF. Supplemented by reference TRBV5-1 and TRBJ1-1, the full variable domain reads KAGVTQTPRYLIKTRGQQVTLSCSPISGHRSVSWYQQTPGQGLQFLFEYFSETQRNKGNFPGRFSGRQFSNSRSEMNVSTLELGDSALYLCASSLAQGPGKAFFGQGTRLTVV.

The chain has TRBV11-2 and TRBJ2-2; D ambiguous. The CDR3 has 12 amino acids. CDR1 is SGHAT, CDR2 FQNNGV, per germline. V gave up 3 bases and J gave up 4 bases, with 3 bases separating them. The CDR3 loop reads CASSFVTGELFF. In nucleotides, the CDR3 is TGTGCCAGCAGCTTCGTCACCGGGGAGCTGTTTTTT.

This rearrangement joins TRBV10-1 to TRBJ2-2; D call uncertain. CDR1 WNHNN and CDR2 SYGVQD come from the germline V gene (reference sequence). Trimming pared 5 bases from V and 8 bases from J, leaving 9 bases between. The CDR3 contains 12 residues. The CDR3 region is CASSQRAGELFF. The CDR3 DNA sequence: TGCGCCAGCAGTCAAAGGGCAGGGGAGCTGTTTTTT.

This chain connects TRBV5-4 to TRBJ1-2, with TRBD1 identical over 7 bases. Germline V gene lookup returns CDR1 SGHNT and CDR2 YYREEE (reference sequence). CDR3 size: 15 residues. V trimming: 3 bases; J trimming: 3 bases; junction bases outside the gene matches: 8. This chain's CDR3 is CASSSGQRWDYGYTF. The CDR3, as DNA: TGTGCCAGCAGCTCGGGACAGCGCTGGGACTATGGCTACACCTTC.

V and J are TRBV6-5 and TRBJ2-1, with TRBD2 matching over 10 bases. V was clipped by 6 bases and J by 2 bases; unmatched bases: 4. Germline CDR1 reads MNHEY; CDR2 reads SVGAGI. This CDR3 spans 15 amino acids. This chain's CDR3 is CASSSTSGAYNEQFF. CDR3 DNA sequence: TGTGCCAGCAGCAGTACTAGCGGGGCCTACAATGAGCAGTTCTTC.

This chain links TRBV5-4 with TRBJ2-1; D is unresolved. The CDR3 sequence is 16 residues long. V dropped 0 bases and J dropped 1 base, with 11 bases sitting between them. The germline V gene encodes CDR1 SGHNT and CDR2 YYREEE (reference sequence). As DNA, the CDR3 is TGTGCCAGCAGCTTGGGAAGAGGCGGTTCCTACAATGAGCAGTTCTTC. Translating it yields CASSLGRGGSYNEQFF.

This sequence joins TRBV19 and TRBJ2-2, with a possible D match to TRBD1 (7 bases). CDR1 and CDR2 from the germline V gene are LNHDA and SQIVND (reference sequence). V lost 0 bases and J lost 5, with 13 bases in between. The CDR3 consists of 16 residues. The CDR3 reads CASSIEGRTGTGELFF. CDR3 bases: TGTGCCAGTAGTATAGAGGGGAGGACAGGAACCGGGGAGCTGTTTTTT.

The chain is built from TRBV5-4 and TRBJ2-2; either TRBD1 or TRBD2 may fit D (5 bases each). V dropped 1 base and J dropped 5 bases, with 18 bases sitting between them. The CDR3 covers 17 residues. Germline CDR1 reads SGHNT; CDR2 reads YYREEE (reference sequence). In nucleotides, the CDR3 is TGTGCCAGCAGCTTGCGGGACGGTAGGGTGGGAACCGGGGAGCTGTTTTTT. Amino acid sequence: CASSLRDGRVGTGELFF.

The V call is TRBV30, the J call TRBJ2-7; possibly TRBD1 for D (5 bases). The V gene's germline CDR1 is GTSNPN and CDR2 SVGIG (reference sequence). V was pared by 0 bases and J by 7 bases, with 13 bases between. The CDR3 has 13 residues. CDR3 amino acids: CAWSVDRVREQYF. The CDR3 DNA reads as TGTGCCTGGAGTGTCGACAGAGTACGAGAGCAGTACTTC.